One and the same sample provided the 15 T cell receptor beta chains below, sequenced in a study of shared clonotypes between healthy human individuals. Clones were sequenced by immunoSEQ multiplex PCR, and TCRdb holds only the in-frame ones, with some missing. This sample has hundreds of thousands of clones; around 79% occur once, and the top ten carry approximately 13%. Sequenced: PBMCs. Source of these receptors: a woman in her thirties or forties in good health. Some clones in this sample may be carry-over from other donors' samples.

The CDR3 coding sequence is TGTGCCAGCAGTACCTATTTGGAAAGGGGTGAGCAGTTCTTC. Its protein product is CASSTYLERGEQFF. This chain joins TRBV6-5 and TRBJ2-1, with a weak D call TRBD1 (5 bases). CDR3 length: 14 amino acids. CDR1 and CDR2 (germline): MNHEY, SVGAGI. The V end lost 5 bases, the J end lost 9 bases, and 17 bases lay between the germline ends.

This chain links TRBV4-3 with TRBJ2-3; D is ambiguous. Germline assignment: CDR1 LGHNA and CDR2 YSLEER. This CDR3 comprises 14 residues. The V end lost 0 bases, the J end lost 5 bases, and 9 bases lay between the germline ends. CDR3 region: CASSQDWGVDTQYF. The CDR3 DNA reads as TGCGCCAGCAGCCAAGATTGGGGTGTAGATACGCAGTATTTT.

CDR3 DNA: TGTGCCAGTCCTCTCCTAGCGGGGAAATACGAGCAGTACTTC. It translates to CASPLLAGKYEQYF. V is TRBV25-1 and J is TRBJ2-7; TRBD2 matches 9 bases. CDR1 and CDR2 (germline): MGHDK, SYGVNS. CDR3 size: 14 residues. J gave up 4 bases and V 9 bases, and 10 bases lay outside the gene matches.

The chain combines TRBV27 with TRBJ1-5; no clear D. Germline V lookup: CDR1 MNHEY, CDR2 SMNVEV (reference sequence). V lost 10 bases to trimming and J lost 0 bases, with 10 bases between them. This CDR3 comprises 13 residues. CDR3 sequence: CATRQASNQPQHF. CDR3 bases: TGTGCCACCAGGCAGGCTAGCAATCAGCCCCAGCATTTT.

The rearrangement uses TRBV7-9 and TRBJ2-1; D is unclear. V was clipped by 4 bases and J by 3 bases, with 13 bases between them. The CDR3 totals 15 residues. CDR1 and CDR2 (germline): SEHNR, FQNEAQ (reference sequence). The CDR3 region is CASSSSRVVYNEQFF. The CDR3 DNA is TGTGCCAGCAGCTCCAGCCGGGTAGTCTACAATGAGCAGTTCTTC. The whole variable domain, filled in from reference TRBV7-9 and TRBJ2-1, reads DTGVSQNPRHKITKRGQNVTFRCDPISEHNRLYWYRQTLGQGPEFLTYFQNEAQLEKSRLLSDRFSAERPKGSFSTLEIQRTEQGDSAMYLCASSSSRVVYNEQFFGPGTRLTVL.

The CDR3 sequence is CASGDGKQYF. In DNA, the CDR3 is TGTGCCAGTGGAGACGGGAAGCAGTACTTC. The V call is TRBV19, the J call TRBJ2-7; weak D call: TRBD2 (5 bases). The CDR3 loop spans 10 amino acids. The germline CDR1 and CDR2 sequences are LNHDA and SQIVND (reference sequence). Deletions cut 8 bases from V and 8 bases from J, with 10 bases between.

The chain uses TRBV27 and TRBJ2-5; TRBD2 aligns across 9 bases. Germline CDR1 reads MNHEY; CDR2 reads SMNVEV (reference sequence). This CDR3 comprises 15 residues. With V trimmed by 2 bases and J by 5 bases, 6 bases remained unmatched. CDR3 nucleotides: TGTGCCAGCAGTTTAATAGCGGGAGAGGGGGAGACCCAGTACTTC. Protein product: CASSLIAGEGETQYF.

The chain joins TRBV13 to TRBJ2-3; 7 bases are a match to TRBD1. Germline V CDR1 and CDR2: PRHDT, FYEKMQ (reference sequence). The V gene end was trimmed by 8 bases and the J gene end by 9 bases; junction bases not matched to a gene: 14. CDR3 length: 14 residues. The CDR3 region is CASAETGVSGTQYF. The CDR3, as DNA: TGTGCCAGCGCGGAAACAGGGGTTTCAGGAACGCAGTATTTT.

The chain joins TRBV6-1 to TRBJ1-6, with 10 bases matching TRBD1. The CDR3 is 14 amino acids. Germline V gene lookup returns CDR1 MNHNS and CDR2 SASEGT. The trim removed 3 bases at V and 9 bases at J, leaving 2 bases unmatched. CDR3 region: CASSETGGISPLHF. The DNA of the CDR3 is TGTGCCAGCAGTGAGACAGGGGGCATTTCACCCCTCCACTTT.

The chain carries TRBV6-1 and TRBJ2-2; 8 bases align to TRBD1. This CDR3 contains 15 residues. The J segment lost 5 bases and the V segment lost 6 bases, leaving 8 bases of the junction unmatched. CDR1 and CDR2 (germline): MNHNS, SASEGT. This CDR3 is CASSQGAGETGELFF. In nucleotides, the CDR3 is TGTGCCAGCAGCCAGGGGGCAGGGGAGACCGGGGAGCTGTTTTTT.

The chain carries TRBV7-9 and TRBJ2-3, with D perhaps TRBD2 (6 bases). V lost 2 bases and J 2 bases, leaving 14 bases between the germline ends. This CDR3 spans 16 amino acids. The germline V gene has CDR1 SEHNR and CDR2 FQNEAQ (reference sequence). The CDR3 DNA is TGTGCCAGCAGCTTAAGAGGTGCGGGGCTCACAGATACGCAGTATTTT. This translates into CASSLRGAGLTDTQYF.

The chain joins TRBV27 to TRBJ1-2; no clear D gene. From germline, CDR1 is MNHEY and CDR2 SMNVEV (reference sequence). Trimming cost V 6 bases and J 2 bases, with 10 bases left between them. This CDR3 is 13 amino acids long. This chain's CDR3 is CASRSTSNYGYTF. The CDR3 DNA sequence: TGTGCCAGCAGGTCTACCTCCAACTATGGCTACACCTTC.

The chain couples TRBV4-2 to TRBJ1-2; 8 bases fit TRBD1. V was clipped by 1 base and J by 5 bases; unmatched bases: 15. This CDR3 comprises 18 residues. Germline V gene sequence: CDR1 LGHNA, CDR2 YNFKEQ. In DNA, the CDR3 is TGTGCCAGCAGCCAAGCCCAAGCCGTAGGACAGGGACGTTATGGCTACACCTTC. It specifies CASSQAQAVGQGRYGYTF.

V usage is TRBV10-3 and J usage is TRBJ1-1; D unclear. Trimming left V 7 bases short and J 1 base short, with 13 bases between. Germline loops: CDR1 ENHRY, CDR2 SYGVKD. The CDR3 covers 14 residues. CDR3 residues: CAITAGRPNTEAFF. The CDR3 DNA sequence: TGTGCCATCACCGCCGGACGGCCGAACACTGAAGCTTTCTTT.

With regard to this clone: Mismatch with germline at one junction end may stem from a read error. The gene calls are TRBV15 and TRBJ1-1, with D perhaps TRBD1 (5 bases). The germline CDR1 and CDR2 sequences are LNHNV and YYDKDF (reference sequence). The CDR3 sequence is 15 residues long. DNA for the CDR3: TGTGCCGCCAGCAGAGGTCTGGGGGTGAACACTGAAGCTTTCTTT. Translated, it gives CAASRGLGVNTEAFF.